The T cell receptor beta chain under discussion was sequenced for a study of shared clonotypes between healthy human individuals. Study-wide background: A couple of female and a few male donors aged 18 to 49 were enrolled.

The naive CD8 subset, CD45RO-negative cells positively selected for CCR7, excluded terminally differentiated effector memory CD45RA+ cells. The test was conducted at deep level. Assay: immunoSEQ multiplex PCR; the TCRdb copy retains only in-frame clones and omits some. The sample carries around 2.1 million clones, roughly 91% recorded once. This CDR3 has 12 amino acids. Between the trimmed V and J ends, which lost 2 bases and 5 bases, there was a span of 7 bases. CDR1 and CDR2 (germline): MNHNS, SASEGT. Sequencing was done on a sample of naive CD8+ T cells from PBMCs. This clonotype originated in a man aged 18-30 years in good health. Some clones in this sample may be carry-over from other donors' samples. V gene TRBV6-1 combines with J gene TRBJ2-7; D remains ambiguous. The CDR3 nucleotides read TGTGCCAGCAGTGAATGGCCCGACGAGCAGTACTTC. It encodes CASSEWPDEQYF.